Sequencing of this T cell receptor beta chain was carried out in a study of neurological immune-mediated disorders. In this sample, this clonotype turned up many times. Time point: technical triplicate 1. The CDR3 is 12 residues long. V was cut by 5 bases and J by 5 bases, with 8 bases left in between. Germline V lookup: CDR1 SGHAT, CDR2 FQNNGV. MiXCR was run by TCRdb on the 5' RACE reads, yielding one entry per CDR3 protein. The table has some 38,000 distinct CDR3 sequences, approximately 12% seen once. V gene TRBV11-2 combines with J gene TRBJ2-3; D is uncertain. Sequenced material: PBMCs. The sequence was obtained from a man between 60 and 70 years old with HTLV-1-associated myelopathy (HAM/TSP). DNA for the CDR3: TGTGCCAGCAGCCCCGTGGGAGATACGCAGTATTTT. This encodes CASSPVGDTQYF.